This T cell receptor beta chain was identified during a study of neurological immune-mediated disorders. Regarding the study as a whole: Patients with HTLV-1-associated myelopathy showed the most TCR clonal expansion. Those with multiple sclerosis showed the least, falling below healthy controls. The multiple sclerosis repertoire cluster had no clinical or MRI correlate. According to phylogenetic grouping, one related-CDR3 cluster, a possible signature, contained the repertoires of 18 of 34 multiple sclerosis patients.

The cDNA was synthesized by means of template-switch 5'RACE, which was carried out with 10-nucleotide random UMIs. MiXCR, applied by TCRdb to the 5' RACE reads, yields one record per CDR3 protein. Found here are approximately 50,000 distinct CDR3 sequences, over 3% of them singletons; the top ten hold about 6%. The V end lost 5 bases, the J end lost 2 bases, and 14 bases lay between the germline ends. CDR3 length: 14 amino acids. Germline CDR1 is SGHNT and CDR2 is YYREEE (reference sequence). This clonotype has a count of ten or more. No antigen is known for it. The origin of this receptor is a man aged 40-49 years with multiple sclerosis. The chain recombines TRBV5-4 with TRBJ2-7, with a tentative D call TRBD2 (5 bases). Input material: PBMCs. The CDR3: CASSLGGLAYEQYF. CDR3 nucleotides: TGTGCCAGCAGTCTGGGCGGGCTCGCCTACGAGCAGTACTTC.